This T cell receptor (beta chain) was recorded in a study of T cell responses to AZD1222 COVID-19 vaccine. Whole-study findings and limits: After the peak T cell response, and only then, were repertoires sampled.

Method: immunoSEQ multiplex PCR; TCRdb's copy keeps in-frame clones and lacks some. The data contain about 73,000 clones, roughly 90% of them singletons. About this clone itself: The antigen is not known.

This CDR3 contains 15 residues. Trimming cost V 1 base and J 0 bases, with 8 bases left between them. Germline V lookup: CDR1 SGHAT, CDR2 FQNNGV. The sequence was collected from an adult who received the AZD1222 COVID-19 vaccine. Sequencing was performed on peripheral blood, taken 28 days after the second AZD1222 dose. The rearrangement joins TRBV11-2 to TRBJ2-3; weak D call: TRBD2 (6 bases). This CDR3 reads CASSLVAGSTDTQYF. Written as DNA, the CDR3 is TGTGCCAGCAGCTTAGTCGCGGGGAGCACAGATACGCAGTATTTT.